These T cell receptor beta chains were read from a single sample in a study of control samples from healthy donors and cancer patients. Sequencing used immunoSEQ multiplex PCR; TCRdb keeps in-frame clones, though not all of them. The sample lists tens of thousands of clones; roughly 89% were seen once. Source material: PBMCs. The source is a man aged 55 to 69 with colorectal cancer. CDR3s include the opening cysteine and the closing phenylalanine or tryptophan. A D gene is named only where the DNA matches it firmly. Clone size is given for some rows only: seen once, a few or many times, or a class if the clone is expanded.

d_call	clone_size	v_call	j_call	cdr3_aa	cdr3_nt
TRBD2	NA	TRBV11-2	TRBJ2-5	CASSRREEKKETQYF	TGTGCCAGCAGCCGCCGGGAGGAGAAAAAAGAGACCCAGTACTTC
NA	NA	TRBV18	TRBJ1-6	CASSPQGTYNSPLHF	TGTGCCAGCTCACCACAGGGGACCTATAATTCACCCCTCCACTTT
TRBD2	once	TRBV4-2	TRBJ2-2	CASSGGLVDHTGELFF	TGTGCCAGCAGCGGAGGACTAGTGGATCACACCGGGGAGCTGTTTTTT
TRBD1	NA	TRBV9	TRBJ1-3	CASSGTGEGRNTIYF	TGTGCCAGCTCCGGAACAGGGGAAGGGAGAAACACCATATATTTT
NA	once	TRBV9	TRBJ2-3	CASSGWGARTDTQYF	TGTGCCAGCAGCGGGTGGGGGGCACGCACAGATACGCAGTATTTT
TRBD1	NA	TRBV6-5	TRBJ1-5	CASSYQGGVGQPQHF	TGTGCCAGCAGTTACCAGGGGGGCGTGGGTCAGCCCCAGCATTTT
TRBD1	NA	TRBV4-2	TRBJ1-1	CASSLGTGWRAFF	TGTGCCAGCAGCCTTGGGACAGGGTGGAGGGCTTTCTTT
TRBD1	NA	TRBV19	TRBJ1-6	CASSMGQERGSPLHF	TGTGCCAGTAGTATGGGACAGGAAAGGGGGTCACCCCTCCACTTT
NA	NA	TRBV7-9	TRBJ2-7	CASISAGSYEQYF	TGTGCCAGCATTTCGGCAGGAAGCTACGAGCAGTACTTC
NA	NA	TRBV19	TRBJ1-1	CASSIGRDEAFF	TGTGCCAGTAGTATCGGGCGGGATGAAGCTTTCTTT
TRBD2	NA	TRBV11-2	TRBJ2-7	CASSRGRADYEQYF	TGTGCCAGCAGCCGAGGGAGGGCCGACTACGAGCAGTACTTC
TRBD2	NA	TRBV5-6	TRBJ2-3	CASSHLTSGGRTDTQYF	TGTGCCAGCAGCCATTTGACTAGCGGGGGGCGCACAGATACGCAGTATTTT
TRBD1	NA	TRBV7-2	TRBJ2-7	CASSGTASYEQYF	TGTGCCAGCAGTGGGACAGCCTCCTACGAGCAGTACTTC
NA	once	TRBV3-1/TRBV3-2	TRBJ2-3	CASSQISDTQYF	TGTGCCAGCAGCCAAATCTCGGATACGCAGTATTTT
NA	NA	TRBV2	TRBJ1-1	CASIPGRTEAFF	TGTGCCAGCATTCCGGGGAGAACTGAAGCTTTCTTT
TRBD1	NA	TRBV2	TRBJ1-1	CASSDSLGQGNTEAFF	TGTGCCAGCAGTGATAGCTTGGGACAGGGGAACACTGAAGCTTTCTTT
NA	NA	TRBV6-2/TRBV6-3	TRBJ1-1	CASSPRGRAEAFF	TGTGCCAGCAGCCCCCGGGGGAGAGCTGAAGCTTTCTTT
TRBD1	NA	TRBV6-4	TRBJ2-7	CASIRDSYTYEQYF	TGTGCCAGCATTCGGGACAGTTATACCTACGAGCAGTACTTC
NA	NA	TRBV27	TRBJ1-1	CASSLGPGGTEAFF	TGTGCCAGCAGTTTGGGCCCGGGGGGTACTGAAGCTTTCTTT
TRBD2	NA	TRBV6-5	TRBJ2-7	CASRSGGASYEQYF	TGTGCCAGCAGGAGCGGGGGGGCCTCCTACGAGCAGTACTTC
TRBD2	NA	TRBV4-1	TRBJ2-2	CASNLAGGTGELFF	TGCGCCAGCAATCTAGCGGGGGGCACCGGGGAGCTGTTTTTT
NA	NA	TRBV9	TRBJ2-7	CASSVLADPRAEQYF	TGTGCCAGCAGCGTATTGGCGGACCCACGGGCCGAGCAGTACTTC
TRBD2	NA	TRBV19	TRBJ2-1	CASSIIYVGLAGPFNYNEQFF	TGTGCCAGTAGTATCATTTATGTAGGACTAGCGGGGCCTTTCAACTACAATGAGCAGTTCTTC
NA	NA	TRBV5-1	TRBJ2-5	CASSPGGETQYF	TGCGCCAGCAGCCCTGGTGGAGAGACCCAGTACTTC
NA	NA	TRBV18	TRBJ1-1	CASSPGQTNTEAFF	TGTGCCAGCTCACCAGGACAAACGAACACTGAAGCTTTCTTT
NA	NA	TRBV12-3/TRBV12-4	TRBJ1-2	CASNRASLGYTF	TGTGCCAGCAATCGGGCGTCCCTGGGCTACACCTTC
TRBD2	NA	TRBV30	TRBJ2-1	CAWTRSGGQYNEQFF	TGTGCCTGGACCCGGAGCGGGGGGCAGTACAATGAGCAGTTCTTC
NA	NA	TRBV11-1	TRBJ2-1	CASSLALNYEQFF	TGTGCCAGCAGCTTAGCCCTCAATTATGAGCAGTTCTTC